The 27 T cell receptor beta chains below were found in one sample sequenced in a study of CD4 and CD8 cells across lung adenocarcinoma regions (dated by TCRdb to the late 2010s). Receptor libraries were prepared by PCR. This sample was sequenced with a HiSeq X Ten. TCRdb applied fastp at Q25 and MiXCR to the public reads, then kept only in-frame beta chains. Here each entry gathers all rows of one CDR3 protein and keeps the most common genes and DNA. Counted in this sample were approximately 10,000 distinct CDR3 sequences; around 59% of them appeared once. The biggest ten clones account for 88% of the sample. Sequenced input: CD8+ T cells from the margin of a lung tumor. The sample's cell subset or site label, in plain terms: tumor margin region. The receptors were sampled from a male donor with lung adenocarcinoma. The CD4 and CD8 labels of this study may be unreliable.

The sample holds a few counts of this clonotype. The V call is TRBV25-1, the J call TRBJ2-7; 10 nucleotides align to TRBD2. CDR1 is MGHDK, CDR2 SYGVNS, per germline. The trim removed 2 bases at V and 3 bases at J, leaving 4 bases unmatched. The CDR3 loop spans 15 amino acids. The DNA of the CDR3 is TGTGCCAGCAGTGAAAGTGGACTAGCGGACTACGAGCAGTACTTC. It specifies CASSESGLADYEQYF.

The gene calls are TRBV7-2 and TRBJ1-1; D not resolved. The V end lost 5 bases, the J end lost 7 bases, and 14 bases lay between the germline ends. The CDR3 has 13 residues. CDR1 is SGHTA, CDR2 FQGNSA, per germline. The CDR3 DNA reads TGTGCCAGCAGCCTTAAGTCGGGCAATGAAGCTTTCTTT. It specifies CASSLKSGNEAFF.

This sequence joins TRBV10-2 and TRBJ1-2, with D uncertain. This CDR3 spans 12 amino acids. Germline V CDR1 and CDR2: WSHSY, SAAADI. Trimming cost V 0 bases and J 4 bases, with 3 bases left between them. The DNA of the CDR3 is TGCGCCAGCAGTGAGTCGTCCTATGGCTACACCTTC. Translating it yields CASSESSYGYTF.

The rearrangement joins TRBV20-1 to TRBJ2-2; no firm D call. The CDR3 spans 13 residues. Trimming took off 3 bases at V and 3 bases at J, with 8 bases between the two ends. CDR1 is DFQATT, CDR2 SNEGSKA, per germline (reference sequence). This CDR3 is CSARSAYTGELFF. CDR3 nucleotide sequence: TGCAGTGCTAGGAGTGCGTACACCGGGGAGCTGTTTTTT.

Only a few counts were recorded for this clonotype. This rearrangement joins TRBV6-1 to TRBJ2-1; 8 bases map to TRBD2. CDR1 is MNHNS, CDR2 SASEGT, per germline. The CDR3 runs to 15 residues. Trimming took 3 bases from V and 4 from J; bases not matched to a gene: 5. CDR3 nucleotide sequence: TGTGCCAGCAGTGATAAGGCTAGCGGGTACAATGAGCAGTTCTTC. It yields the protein CASSDKASGYNEQFF.

The CDR3 loop is CASSHGQGPYNEQFF. The CDR3 DNA reads TGCGCCAGCAGCCATGGACAGGGACCCTACAATGAGCAGTTCTTC. The chain joins TRBV4-1 to TRBJ2-1, with 8 bases aligning to TRBD1. This CDR3 is 15 amino acids long. The germline CDR1 and CDR2 sequences are MGHRA and YSYEKL. V shed 3 bases, J shed 2 bases, and the junction held 3 bases outside the gene matches.

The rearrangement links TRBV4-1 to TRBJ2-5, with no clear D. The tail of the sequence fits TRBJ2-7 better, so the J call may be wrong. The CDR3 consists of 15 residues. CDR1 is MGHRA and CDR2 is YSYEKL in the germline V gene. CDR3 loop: CASSPGRLVSYEQYF. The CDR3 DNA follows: TGCGCCAGCAGCCCTGGCAGGCTCGTTTCCTACGAGCAGTACTTC.

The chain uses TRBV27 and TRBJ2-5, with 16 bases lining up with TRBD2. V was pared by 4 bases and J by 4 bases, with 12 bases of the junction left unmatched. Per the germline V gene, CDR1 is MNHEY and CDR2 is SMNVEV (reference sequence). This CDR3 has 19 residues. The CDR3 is CASSSLSGTSGGARETQYF. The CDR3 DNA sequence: TGTGCCAGCAGTTCCCTTTCCGGGACTAGCGGGGGGGCCAGAGAGACCCAGTACTTC.

For the CDR3, the DNA is TGTGCCAGCGCGAAGGGAACCTCGCCAACAGATACGCAGTATTTT. Protein sequence: CASAKGTSPTDTQYF. The chain is built from TRBV6-1 and TRBJ2-3; D uncertain. The CDR3 runs 15 residues. V gave up 8 bases and J gave up 3 bases, with 18 bases separating them. Germline values: CDR1 MNHNS, CDR2 SASEGT.

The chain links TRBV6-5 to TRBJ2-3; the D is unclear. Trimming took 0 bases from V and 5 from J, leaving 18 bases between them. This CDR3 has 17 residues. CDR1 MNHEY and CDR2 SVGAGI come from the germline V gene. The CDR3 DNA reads TGTGCCAGCAGTTACTCGAATCTTCCGCGACTGGGAGATACGCAGTATTTT. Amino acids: CASSYSNLPRLGDTQYF.

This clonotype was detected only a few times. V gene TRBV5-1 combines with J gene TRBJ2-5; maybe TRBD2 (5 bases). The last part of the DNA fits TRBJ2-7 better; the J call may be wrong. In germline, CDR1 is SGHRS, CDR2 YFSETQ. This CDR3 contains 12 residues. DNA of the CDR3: TGCGCCAGCAGCTTTCGGGGCTACGAGCAGTACTTC. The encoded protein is CASSFRGYEQYF.

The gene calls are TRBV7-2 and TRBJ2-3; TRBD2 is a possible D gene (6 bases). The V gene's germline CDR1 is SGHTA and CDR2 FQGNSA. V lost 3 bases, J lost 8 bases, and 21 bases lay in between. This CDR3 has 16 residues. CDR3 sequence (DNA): TGTGCCAGCAGCTTCGCGGGACCCACTATAACGGGTACGCAGTATTTT. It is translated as CASSFAGPTITGTQYF.

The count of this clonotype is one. CDR3 sequence reads: CASSWGGAGYTF. The CDR3, as DNA: TGTGCCAGCAGTTGGGGGGGGGCTGGCTACACCTTC. The chain carries TRBV6-5 and TRBJ1-2; D is perhaps TRBD1 (6 bases). Trimming took off 4 bases at V and 7 bases at J, with 10 bases between the two ends. The CDR3 contains 12 residues. Germline assignment: CDR1 MNHEY and CDR2 SVGAGI.

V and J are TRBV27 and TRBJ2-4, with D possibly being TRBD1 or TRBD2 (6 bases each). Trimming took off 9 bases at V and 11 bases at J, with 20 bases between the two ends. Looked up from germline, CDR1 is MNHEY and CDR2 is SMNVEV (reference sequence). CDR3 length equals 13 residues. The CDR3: CARGLSGGNVQYF. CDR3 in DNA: TGTGCCAGGGGTCTTTCCGGGGGCAACGTTCAGTACTTC.

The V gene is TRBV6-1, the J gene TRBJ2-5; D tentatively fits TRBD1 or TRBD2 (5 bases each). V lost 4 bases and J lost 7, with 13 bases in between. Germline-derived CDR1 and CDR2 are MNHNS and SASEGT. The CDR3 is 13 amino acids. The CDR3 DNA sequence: TGTGCCAGCAGTGGTGGGACGTCAGGGACCCAGTACTTC. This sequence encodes CASSGGTSGTQYF.

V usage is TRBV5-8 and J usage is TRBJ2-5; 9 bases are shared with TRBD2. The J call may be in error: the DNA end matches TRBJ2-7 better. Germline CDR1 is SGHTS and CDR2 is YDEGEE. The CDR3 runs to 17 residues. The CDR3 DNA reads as TGTGCCAGCAGCTCGTTGTTTGTGCGGGAGGGCCAATACGAGCAGTACTTC. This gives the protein CASSSLFVREGQYEQYF.

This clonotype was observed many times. The CDR3 DNA follows: TGTGCCAGCAGTTACTCCCTCGGGGACGGACCCTACAATGAGCAGTTCTTC. Amino acid sequence: CASSYSLGDGPYNEQFF. V and J are TRBV6-2 or TRBV6-3 and TRBJ2-1; D tentatively reads TRBD1 or TRBD2 (5 bases each). The germline V gene has CDR1 MNHEY and CDR2 SVGEGT. Trimming pared 0 bases from V and 2 bases from J, leaving 14 bases between. CDR3 size: 17 residues.

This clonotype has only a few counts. CDR3 region: CASSLDINEQFF. CDR3 sequence (DNA): TGTGCCAGCAGCTTAGATATCAATGAGCAGTTCTTC. V and J are TRBV7-2 and TRBJ2-1; D gene ambiguous. The CDR3 length is 12 residues. V lost 1 base and J lost 6, with 4 bases in between. The germline gives CDR1 SGHTA, CDR2 FQGNSA.

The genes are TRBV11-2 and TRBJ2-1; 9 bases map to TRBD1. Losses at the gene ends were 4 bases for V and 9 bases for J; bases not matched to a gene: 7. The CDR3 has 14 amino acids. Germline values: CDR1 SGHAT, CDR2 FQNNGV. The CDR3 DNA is TGTGCCAGCAGCTCCCAAACAGGGGGCACTGAGCAGTTCTTC. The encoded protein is CASSSQTGGTEQFF. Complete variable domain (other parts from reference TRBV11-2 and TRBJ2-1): EAGVAQSPRYKIIEKRQSVAFWCNPISGHATLYWYQQILGQGPKLLIQFQNNGVVDDSQLPKDRFSAERLKGVDSTLKIQPAKLEDSAVYLCASSSQTGGTEQFFGPGTRLTVL.

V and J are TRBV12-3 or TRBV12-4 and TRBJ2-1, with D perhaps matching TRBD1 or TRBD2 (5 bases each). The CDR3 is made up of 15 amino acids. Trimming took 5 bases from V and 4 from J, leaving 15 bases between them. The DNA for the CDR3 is TGTGCCAGCAGTCGCTCCGGGACCCGATACAATGAGCAGTTCTTC. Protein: CASSRSGTRYNEQFF.

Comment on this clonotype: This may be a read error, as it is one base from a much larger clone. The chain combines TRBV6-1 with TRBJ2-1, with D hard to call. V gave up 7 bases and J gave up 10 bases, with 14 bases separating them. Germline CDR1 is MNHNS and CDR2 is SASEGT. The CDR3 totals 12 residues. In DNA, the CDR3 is TGTGCCAGCATGACACCTTCCTACGAGCAGTTCTTC. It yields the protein CASMTPSYEQFF.

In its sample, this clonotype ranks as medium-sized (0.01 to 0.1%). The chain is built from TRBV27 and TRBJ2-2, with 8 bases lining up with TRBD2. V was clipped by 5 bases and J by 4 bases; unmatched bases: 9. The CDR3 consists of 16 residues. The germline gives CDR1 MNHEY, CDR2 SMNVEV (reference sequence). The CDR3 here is CASSPQRGRGTGELFF. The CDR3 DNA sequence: TGTGCCAGCAGTCCACAGCGGGGGCGGGGCACCGGGGAGCTGTTTTTT.

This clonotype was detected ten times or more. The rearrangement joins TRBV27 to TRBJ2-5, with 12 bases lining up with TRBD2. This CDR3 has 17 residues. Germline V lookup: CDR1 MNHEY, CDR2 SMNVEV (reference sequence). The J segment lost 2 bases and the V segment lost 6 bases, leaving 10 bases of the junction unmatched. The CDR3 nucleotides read TGTGCCAGCAGAAGACTAGCGGGAGATCCCTTACAAGAGACCCAGTACTTC. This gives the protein CASRRLAGDPLQETQYF.

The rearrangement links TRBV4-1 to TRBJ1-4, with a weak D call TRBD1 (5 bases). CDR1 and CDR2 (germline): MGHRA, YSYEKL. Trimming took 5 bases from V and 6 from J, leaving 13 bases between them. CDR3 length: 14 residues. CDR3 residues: CASSMGRGDEKLFF. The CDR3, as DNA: TGCGCCAGCAGCATGGGCAGAGGGGATGAAAAACTGTTTTTT.

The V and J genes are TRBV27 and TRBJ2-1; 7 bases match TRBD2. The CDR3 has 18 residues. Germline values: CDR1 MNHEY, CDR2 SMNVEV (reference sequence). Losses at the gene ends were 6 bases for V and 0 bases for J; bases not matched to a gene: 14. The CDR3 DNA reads TGTGCCAGCAGCCTTAGCGGGTCTCCCATGCGCTCCTACAATGAGCAGTTCTTC. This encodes CASSLSGSPMRSYNEQFF.

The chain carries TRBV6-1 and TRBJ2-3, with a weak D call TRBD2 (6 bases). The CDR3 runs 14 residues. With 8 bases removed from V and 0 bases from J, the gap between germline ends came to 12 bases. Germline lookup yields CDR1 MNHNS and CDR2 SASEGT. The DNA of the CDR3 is TGTGCCAGCCAGTATAGCGGTAGCACAGATACGCAGTATTTT. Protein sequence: CASQYSGSTDTQYF.

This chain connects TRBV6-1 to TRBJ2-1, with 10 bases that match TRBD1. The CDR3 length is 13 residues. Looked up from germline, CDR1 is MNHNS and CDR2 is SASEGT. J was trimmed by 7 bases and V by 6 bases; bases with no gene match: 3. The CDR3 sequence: CASRRTGGNEQFF. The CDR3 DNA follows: TGTGCCAGCAGGCGGACAGGGGGAAATGAGCAGTTCTTC.